This T cell receptor beta chain was documented in a study of sequential checkpoint blockade in melanoma. Across the study: Patients were randomized 1:1 to nivolumab-then-ipilimumab or ipilimumab-then-nivolumab first-line. Each arm's sequence ended with maintenance nivolumab.

Assay used: immunoSEQ multiplex PCR; TCRdb lists only in-frame clones, some missing. The table lists 25,000 to 35,000 clones, roughly 91% of them singletons. CDR3 length: 15 residues. Germline CDR1 LGHNA, CDR2 YSLEER. V gave up 4 bases and J gave up 3 bases, with 13 bases separating them. Treatment here: randomized to nivolumab then ipilimumab (arm A) or the reverse (arm B). None of the patients previously received DNA-damaging chemotherapy. PBMC sorting kept live CD3+CD8+ cells without CD19 or CD56. The TCR sequence derives from a human donor with melanoma. Sequenced material: CD8+ T cells sorted from blood (inferred from file names), taken from a patient given nivolumab and ipilimumab in sequence. V gene TRBV4-3 combines with J gene TRBJ2-1; possible D gene TRBD2, 6 bases. For the CDR3, the DNA is TGCGCCAGCAGCCTGAGGTGGGGGGACTACAATGAGCAGTTCTTC. Amino acids: CASSLRWGDYNEQFF.